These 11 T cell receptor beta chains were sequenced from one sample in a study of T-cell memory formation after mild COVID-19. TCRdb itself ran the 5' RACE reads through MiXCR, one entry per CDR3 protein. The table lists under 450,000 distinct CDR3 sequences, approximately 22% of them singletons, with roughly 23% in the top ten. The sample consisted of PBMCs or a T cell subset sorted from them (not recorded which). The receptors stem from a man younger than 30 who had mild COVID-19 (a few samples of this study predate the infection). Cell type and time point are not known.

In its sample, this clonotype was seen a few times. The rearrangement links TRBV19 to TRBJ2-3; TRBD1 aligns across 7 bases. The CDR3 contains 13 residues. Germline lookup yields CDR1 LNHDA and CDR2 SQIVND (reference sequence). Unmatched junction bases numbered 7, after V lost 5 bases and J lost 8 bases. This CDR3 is CASSRQGMGTQYF. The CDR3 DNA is TGTGCCAGTAGTCGACAGGGAATGGGTACGCAGTATTTT.

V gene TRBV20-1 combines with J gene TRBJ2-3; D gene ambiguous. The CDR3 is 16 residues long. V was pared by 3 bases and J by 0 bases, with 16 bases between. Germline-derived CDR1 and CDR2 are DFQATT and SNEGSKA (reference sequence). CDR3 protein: CSASWAGPRSTDTQYF. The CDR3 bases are TGCAGTGCTAGTTGGGCTGGGCCAAGAAGCACAGATACGCAGTATTTT.

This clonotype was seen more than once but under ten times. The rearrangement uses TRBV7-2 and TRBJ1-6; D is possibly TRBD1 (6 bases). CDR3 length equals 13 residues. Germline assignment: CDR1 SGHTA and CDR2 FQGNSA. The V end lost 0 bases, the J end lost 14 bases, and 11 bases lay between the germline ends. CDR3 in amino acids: CASSLAAGATLHF. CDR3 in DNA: TGTGCCAGCAGCTTAGCGGCGGGGGCCACCCTCCACTTT. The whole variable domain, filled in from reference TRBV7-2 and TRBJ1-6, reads GAGVSQSPSNKVTEKGKDVELRCDPISGHTALYWYRQSLGQGLEFLIYFQGNSAPDKSGLPSDRFSAERTGGSVSTLTIQRTQQEDSAVYLCASSLAAGATLHFGNGTRLTVT.

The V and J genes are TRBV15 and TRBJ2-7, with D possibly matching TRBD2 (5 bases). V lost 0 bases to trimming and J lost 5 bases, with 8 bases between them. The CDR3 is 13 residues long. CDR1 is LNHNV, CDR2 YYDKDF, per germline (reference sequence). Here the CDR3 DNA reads TGTGCCACCAGCAGAGATCTAGCCCACGAGCAGTACTTC. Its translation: CATSRDLAHEQYF.

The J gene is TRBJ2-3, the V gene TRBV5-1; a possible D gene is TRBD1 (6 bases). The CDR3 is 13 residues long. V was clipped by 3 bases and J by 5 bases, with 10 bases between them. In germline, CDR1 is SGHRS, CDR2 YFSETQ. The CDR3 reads CASSSDSGDTQYF. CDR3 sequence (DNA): TGCGCCAGCAGCTCGGACAGTGGAGATACGCAGTATTTT. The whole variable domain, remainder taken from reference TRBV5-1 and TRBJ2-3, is KAGVTQTPRYLIKTRGQQVTLSCSPISGHRSVSWYQQTPGQGLQFLFEYFSETQRNKGNFPGRFSGRQFSNSRSEMNVSTLELGDSALYLCASSSDSGDTQYFGPGTRLTVL.

In DNA form, the CDR3 reads TGTGCCAGCAGTGAAGGGACAGTTTCACCCCTCCACTTT. Translated, it gives CASSEGTVSPLHF. V and J are TRBV2 and TRBJ1-6, with D possibly matching TRBD1 (6 bases). V lost 1 base and J 9 bases, leaving 7 bases between the germline ends. Germline CDR1 and CDR2: SNHLY and FYNNEI. The CDR3 spans 13 residues.

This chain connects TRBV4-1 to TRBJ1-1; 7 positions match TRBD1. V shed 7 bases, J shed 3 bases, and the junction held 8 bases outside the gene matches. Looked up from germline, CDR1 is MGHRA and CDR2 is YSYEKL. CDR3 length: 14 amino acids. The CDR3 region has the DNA TGCGCCAGCACAGCCCGTCAGGGGGACACTGAAGCTTTCTTT. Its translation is CASTARQGDTEAFF.

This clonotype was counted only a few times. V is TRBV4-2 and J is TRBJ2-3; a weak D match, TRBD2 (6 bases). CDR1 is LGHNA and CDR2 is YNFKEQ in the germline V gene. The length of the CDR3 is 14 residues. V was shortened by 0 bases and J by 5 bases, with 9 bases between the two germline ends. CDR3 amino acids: CASSQDYGGDTQYF. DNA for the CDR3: TGTGCCAGCAGCCAAGATTACGGGGGAGATACGCAGTATTTT.

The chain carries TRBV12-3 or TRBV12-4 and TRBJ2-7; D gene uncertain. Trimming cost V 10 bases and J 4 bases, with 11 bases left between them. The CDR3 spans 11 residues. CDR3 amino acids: CATPMYYEQYV. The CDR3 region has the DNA TGTGCCACCCCTATGTATTACGAGCAGTACGTC.

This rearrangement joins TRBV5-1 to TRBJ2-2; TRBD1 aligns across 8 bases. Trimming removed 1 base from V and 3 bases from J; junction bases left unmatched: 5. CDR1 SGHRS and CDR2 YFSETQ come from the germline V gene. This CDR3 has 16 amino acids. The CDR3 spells CASSLRQGAYTGELFF. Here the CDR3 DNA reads TGCGCCAGCAGCTTGAGGCAGGGGGCCTACACCGGGGAGCTGTTTTTT.

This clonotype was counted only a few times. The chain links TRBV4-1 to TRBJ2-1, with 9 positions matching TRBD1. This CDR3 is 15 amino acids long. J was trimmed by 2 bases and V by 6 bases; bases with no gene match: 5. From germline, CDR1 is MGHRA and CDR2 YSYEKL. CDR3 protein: CASSYRDRAYNEQFF. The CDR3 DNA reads TGCGCCAGCAGTTACCGGGACAGGGCCTACAATGAGCAGTTCTTC.